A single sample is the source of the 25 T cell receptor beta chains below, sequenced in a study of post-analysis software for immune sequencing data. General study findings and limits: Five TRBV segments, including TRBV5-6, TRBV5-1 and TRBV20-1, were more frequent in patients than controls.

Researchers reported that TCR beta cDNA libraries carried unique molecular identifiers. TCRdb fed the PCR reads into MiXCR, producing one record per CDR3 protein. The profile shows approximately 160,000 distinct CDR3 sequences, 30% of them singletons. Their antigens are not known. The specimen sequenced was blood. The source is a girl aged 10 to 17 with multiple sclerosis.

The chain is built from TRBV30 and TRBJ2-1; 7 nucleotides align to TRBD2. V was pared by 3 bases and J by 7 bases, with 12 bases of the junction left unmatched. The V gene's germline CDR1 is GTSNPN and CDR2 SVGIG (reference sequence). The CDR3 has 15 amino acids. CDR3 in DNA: TGTGCCTGGAGAACGCGTCTAGCGGACCAGAATGAGCAGTTCTTC. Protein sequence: CAWRTRLADQNEQFF. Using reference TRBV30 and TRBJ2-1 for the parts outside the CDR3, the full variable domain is SQTIHQWPATLVQPVGSPLSLECTVEGTSNPNLYWYRQAAGRGLQLLFYSVGIGQISSEVPQNLSASRPQDRQFILSSKKLLLSDSGFYLCAWRTRLADQNEQFFGPGTRLTVL.

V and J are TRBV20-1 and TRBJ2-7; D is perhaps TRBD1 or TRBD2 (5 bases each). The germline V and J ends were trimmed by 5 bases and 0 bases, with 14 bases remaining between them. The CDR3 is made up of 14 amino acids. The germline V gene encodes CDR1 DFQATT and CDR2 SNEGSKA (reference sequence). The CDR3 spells CSASGTASSYEQYF. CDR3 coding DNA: TGCAGTGCTTCCGGGACGGCCAGCTCCTACGAGCAGTACTTC.

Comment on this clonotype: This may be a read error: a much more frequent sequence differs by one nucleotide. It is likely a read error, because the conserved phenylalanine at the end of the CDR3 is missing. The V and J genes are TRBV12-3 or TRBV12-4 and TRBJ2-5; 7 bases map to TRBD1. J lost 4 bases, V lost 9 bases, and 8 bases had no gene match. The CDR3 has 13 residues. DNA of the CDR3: TGTGCCAGTAACACAGGGGCGGGAGAGACCCAGTACTAC. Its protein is CASNTGAGETQYY.

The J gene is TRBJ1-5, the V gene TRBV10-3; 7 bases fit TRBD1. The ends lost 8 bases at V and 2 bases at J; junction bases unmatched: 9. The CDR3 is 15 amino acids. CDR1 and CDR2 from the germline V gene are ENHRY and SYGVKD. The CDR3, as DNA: TGTGCCATCGGACCCGGGACAGAAGGCAATCAGCCCCAGCATTTT. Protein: CAIGPGTEGNQPQHF.

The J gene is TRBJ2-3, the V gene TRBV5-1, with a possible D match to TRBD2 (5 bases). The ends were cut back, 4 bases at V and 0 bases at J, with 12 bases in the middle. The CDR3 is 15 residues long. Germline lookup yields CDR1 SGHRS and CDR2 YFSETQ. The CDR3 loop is CASSPGSRSTDTQYF. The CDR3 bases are TGCGCCAGCAGCCCGGGGAGTCGGAGCACAGATACGCAGTATTTT. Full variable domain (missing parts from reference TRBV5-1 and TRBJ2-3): KAGVTQTPRYLIKTRGQQVTLSCSPISGHRSVSWYQQTPGQGLQFLFEYFSETQRNKGNFPGRFSGRQFSNSRSEMNVSTLELGDSALYLCASSPGSRSTDTQYFGPGTRLTVL.

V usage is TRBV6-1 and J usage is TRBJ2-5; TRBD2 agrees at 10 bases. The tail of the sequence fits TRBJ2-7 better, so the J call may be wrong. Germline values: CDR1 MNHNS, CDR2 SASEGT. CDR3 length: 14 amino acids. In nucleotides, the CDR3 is TGTGCCAGCAAACCTACTAGCGGGACCTACGAGCAGTACTTC. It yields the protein CASKPTSGTYEQYF.

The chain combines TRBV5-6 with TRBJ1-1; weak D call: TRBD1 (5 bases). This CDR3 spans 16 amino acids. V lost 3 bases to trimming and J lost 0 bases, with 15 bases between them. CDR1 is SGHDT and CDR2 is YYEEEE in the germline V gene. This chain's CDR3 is CASSYTPGGVNTEAFF. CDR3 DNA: TGTGCCAGCAGCTACACACCTGGGGGGGTGAACACTGAAGCTTTCTTT.

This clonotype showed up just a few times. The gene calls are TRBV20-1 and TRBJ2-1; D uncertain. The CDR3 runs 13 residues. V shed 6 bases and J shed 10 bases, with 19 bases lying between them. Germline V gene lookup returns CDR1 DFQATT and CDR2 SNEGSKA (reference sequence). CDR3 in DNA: TGCAGTGCCCCCTACGCTGGGGATGTGGAGCAGTTCTTC. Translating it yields CSAPYAGDVEQFF.

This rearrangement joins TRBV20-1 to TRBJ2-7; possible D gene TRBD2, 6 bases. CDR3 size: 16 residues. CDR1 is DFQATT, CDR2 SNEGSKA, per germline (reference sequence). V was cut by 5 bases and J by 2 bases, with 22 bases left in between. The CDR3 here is CSAPTLPVSGPYEQYF. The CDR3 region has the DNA TGCAGTGCTCCGACCCTCCCCGTTAGCGGACCCTACGAGCAGTACTTC.

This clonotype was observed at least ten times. CDR3 sequence reads: CASSQVGTREYGYTF. In DNA, the CDR3 is TGCGCCAGCAGCCAAGTAGGAACTAGGGAGTATGGCTACACCTTC. The J gene is TRBJ1-2, the V gene TRBV4-1; no firm D call. There are 15 residues in the CDR3. The V end was cut by 1 base, the J end by 5 bases, with 14 bases between. Germline V lookup: CDR1 MGHRA, CDR2 YSYEKL.

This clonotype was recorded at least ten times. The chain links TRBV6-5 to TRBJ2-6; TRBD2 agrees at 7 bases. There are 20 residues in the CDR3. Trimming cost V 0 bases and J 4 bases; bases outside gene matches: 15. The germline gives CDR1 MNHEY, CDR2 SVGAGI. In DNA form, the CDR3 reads TGTGCCAGCAGTTACTCGAGTCTTGTGGGAGGGCTCAGAGGGGCCAACGTCCTGACTTTC. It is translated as CASSYSSLVGGLRGANVLTF.

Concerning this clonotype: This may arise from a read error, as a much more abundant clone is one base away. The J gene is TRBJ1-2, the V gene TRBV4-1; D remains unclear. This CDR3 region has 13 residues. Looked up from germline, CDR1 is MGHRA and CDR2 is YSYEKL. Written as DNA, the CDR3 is TGCGCCAACAGCCAAGGTCCCGCGGCGGGCTACACCTTC. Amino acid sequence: CANSQGPAAGYTF.

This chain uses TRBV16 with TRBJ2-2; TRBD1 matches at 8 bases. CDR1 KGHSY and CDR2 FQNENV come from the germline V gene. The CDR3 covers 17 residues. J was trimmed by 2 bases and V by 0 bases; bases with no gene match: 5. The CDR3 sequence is CASSQSSQGANTGELFF. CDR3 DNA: TGTGCCAGCAGCCAATCTTCCCAGGGGGCAAACACCGGGGAGCTGTTTTTT.

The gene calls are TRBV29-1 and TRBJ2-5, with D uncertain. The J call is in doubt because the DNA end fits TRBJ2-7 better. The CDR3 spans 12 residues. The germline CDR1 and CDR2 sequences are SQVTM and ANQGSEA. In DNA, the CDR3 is TGCAGCGTTGAGGGGAACACCTACGAGCAGTACTTC. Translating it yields CSVEGNTYEQYF.

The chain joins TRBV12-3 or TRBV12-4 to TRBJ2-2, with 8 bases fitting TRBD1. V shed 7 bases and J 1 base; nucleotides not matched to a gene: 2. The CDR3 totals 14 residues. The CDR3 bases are TGTGCCAGCACCACAGGGGGGAACACCGGGGAGCTGTTTTTT. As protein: CASTTGGNTGELFF.

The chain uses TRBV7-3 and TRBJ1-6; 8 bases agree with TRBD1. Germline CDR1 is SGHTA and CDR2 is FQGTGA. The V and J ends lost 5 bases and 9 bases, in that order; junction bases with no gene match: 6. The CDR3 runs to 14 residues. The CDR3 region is CASSLRDRSSPLHF. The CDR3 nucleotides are TGTGCCAGCAGCCTCCGGGACAGGTCTTCACCCCTCCACTTT.

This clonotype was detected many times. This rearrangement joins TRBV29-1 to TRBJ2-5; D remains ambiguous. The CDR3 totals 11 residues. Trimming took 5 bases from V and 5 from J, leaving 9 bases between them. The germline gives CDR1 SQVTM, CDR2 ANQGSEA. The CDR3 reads CSVQIRETQYF. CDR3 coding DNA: TGCAGCGTTCAGATCCGCGAGACCCAGTACTTC.

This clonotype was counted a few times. CDR3 nucleotides: TGTGCCAGCAGAACGACTAGCGGGAGAAAGAATGAGCAGTACTTC. Protein: CASRTTSGRKNEQYF. V gene TRBV28 combines with J gene TRBJ2-5; 12 bases align to TRBD2. Germline CDR1 reads MDHEN; CDR2 reads SYDVKM. This CDR3 spans 15 amino acids. The V gene end was trimmed by 6 bases and the J gene end by 11 bases; junction bases not matched to a gene: 13.

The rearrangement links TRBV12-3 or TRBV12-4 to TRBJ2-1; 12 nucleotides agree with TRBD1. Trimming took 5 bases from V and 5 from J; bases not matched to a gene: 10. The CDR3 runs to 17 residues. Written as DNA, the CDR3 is TGTGCCAGCAGTCTCCGGGACAGGGGGCTGGTGAACAATGAGCAGTTCTTC. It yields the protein CASSLRDRGLVNNEQFF.

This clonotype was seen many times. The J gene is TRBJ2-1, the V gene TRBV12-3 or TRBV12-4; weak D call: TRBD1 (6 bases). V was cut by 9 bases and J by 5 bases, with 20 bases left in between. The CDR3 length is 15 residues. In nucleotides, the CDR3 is TGTGCCAGTTATGTAAAGGGGGTGGGGAACAATGAGCAGTTCTTC. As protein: CASYVKGVGNNEQFF.

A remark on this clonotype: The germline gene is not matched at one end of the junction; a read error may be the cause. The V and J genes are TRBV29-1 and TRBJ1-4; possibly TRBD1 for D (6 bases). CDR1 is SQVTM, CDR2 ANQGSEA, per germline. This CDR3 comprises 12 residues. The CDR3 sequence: CSVGGLGEKRFF. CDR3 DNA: TGCAGCGTTGGGGGGCTTGGGGAAAAACGGTTTTTT.

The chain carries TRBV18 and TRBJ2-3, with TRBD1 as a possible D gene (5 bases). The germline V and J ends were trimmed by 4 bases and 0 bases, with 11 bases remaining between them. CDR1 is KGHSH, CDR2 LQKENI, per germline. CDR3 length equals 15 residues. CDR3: CASSRQRSSTDTQYF. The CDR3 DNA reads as TGTGCCAGCTCACGACAGCGCTCAAGCACAGATACGCAGTATTTT.

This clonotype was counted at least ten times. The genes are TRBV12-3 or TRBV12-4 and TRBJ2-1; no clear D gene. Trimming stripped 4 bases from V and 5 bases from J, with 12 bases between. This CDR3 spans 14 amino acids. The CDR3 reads CASSSQLPNNEQFF. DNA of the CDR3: TGTGCCAGCAGTTCGCAACTACCCAACAATGAGCAGTTCTTC.

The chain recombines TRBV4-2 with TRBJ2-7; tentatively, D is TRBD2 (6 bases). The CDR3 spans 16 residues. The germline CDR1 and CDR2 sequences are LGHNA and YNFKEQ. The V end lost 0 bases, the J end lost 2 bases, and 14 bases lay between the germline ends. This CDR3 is CASSQDSGTEAYEQYF. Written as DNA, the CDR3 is TGTGCCAGCAGCCAAGATTCCGGGACTGAAGCCTACGAGCAGTACTTC.

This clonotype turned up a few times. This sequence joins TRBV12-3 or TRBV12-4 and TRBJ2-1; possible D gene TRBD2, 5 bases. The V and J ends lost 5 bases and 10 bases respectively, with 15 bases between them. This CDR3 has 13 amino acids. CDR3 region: CASSLGPRGEQFF. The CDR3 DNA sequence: TGTGCCAGCAGTCTAGGGCCCCGAGGGGAGCAGTTCTTC.